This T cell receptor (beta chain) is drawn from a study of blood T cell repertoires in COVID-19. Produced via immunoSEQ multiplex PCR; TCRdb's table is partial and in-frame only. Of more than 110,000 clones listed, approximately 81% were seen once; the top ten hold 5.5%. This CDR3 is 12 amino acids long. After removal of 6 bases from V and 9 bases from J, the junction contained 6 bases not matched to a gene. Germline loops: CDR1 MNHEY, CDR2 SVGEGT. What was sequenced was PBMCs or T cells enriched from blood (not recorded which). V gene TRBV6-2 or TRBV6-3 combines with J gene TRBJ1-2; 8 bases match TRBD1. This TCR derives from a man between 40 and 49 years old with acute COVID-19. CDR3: CASSGQGISYTF. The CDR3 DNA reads TGTGCCAGCAGCGGACAGGGAATCAGCTACACCTTC.